This TCR beta chain was recorded in a study of post-analysis software for immune sequencing data. cDNA libraries for TCR beta contained unique molecular identifiers. Researchers reported a few hundred thousand cDNA molecules coming from roughly 1 to 10 million T cells. TCRdb re-analysed the PCR reads in MiXCR, keeping a single row per CDR3 protein. The data contain hundreds of thousands of distinct CDR3 sequences, approximately 50% of them singletons. Notes on the study in general: Four or five TRBV segments occurring more often in patients than controls included TRBV5-6, TRBV5-1 and TRBV20-1.

The CDR3 has 15 residues. Germline lookup yields CDR1 SGHTA and CDR2 FQGTGA. V was trimmed by 6 bases and J by 6 bases, leaving 19 bases between them. In its sample, this clonotype was seen a few times. Its specificity is not known. The sample was blood. This TCR came from a girl between 5 and 17 years old with multiple sclerosis. This chain joins TRBV7-3 and TRBJ2-3; possibly TRBD2 for D (6 bases). In nucleotides, the CDR3 is TGTGCCAGCAGTCCAAGGGGACTGCCAGAGGATACGCAGTATTTT. Translating gives CASSPRGLPEDTQYF.